The table lists the clone carrying this TCR beta chain with a few counts. This entry comes from a study of TIL therapy for anti-PD-1-resistant metastatic lung cancer. The overall study: Progressing patients received lymphodepletion, expanded TIL infusion and IL-2. Median tumor PD-L1 proportion score was about 5.9%. Tumors carried a median roughly 1.5 non-synonymous mutations per megabase.

This CDR3 is 12 amino acids long. V lost 6 bases, J lost 2 bases, and 8 bases lay in between. Germline CDR1 SGHDT, CDR2 YYEEEE. Time point defined: pre-treatment sample, taken before nivolumab and TIL therapy. Stage 4 NSCLC adults joined between 2017 and January 2020. This was the immunoSEQ v3 assay. TCRdb's copy holds only in-frame clones and misses some; the assay was immunoSEQ multiplex PCR. The sample shows approximately 60,000 clones, about 73% of them seen only once. This receptor was taken from a person between 30 and 80 years old with non-small cell lung cancer. The chain is built from TRBV5-6 and TRBJ2-5; weak D call: TRBD1 (6 bases). Source: blood, taken at baseline. CDR3 in amino acids: CASMTGQETQYF. CDR3 DNA sequence: TGTGCCAGCATGACAGGACAAGAGACCCAGTACTTC.